The 14 T cell receptor beta chains reported below all come from one sample, sequenced in a study of T cell responses to AZD1222 COVID-19 vaccine. The assay was immunoSEQ multiplex PCR, and TCRdb's table has in-frame clones only and misses some. The sample contains 100,000 to 150,000 clones, about 92% of which appear only once. Sample: peripheral blood, taken on day 0 of MenACWY control vaccination. Every receptor here comes from an adult in good health.

The J gene is TRBJ1-6, the V gene TRBV27; TRBD1 matches at 10 bases. Germline V CDR1 and CDR2: MNHEY, SMNVEV (reference sequence). The CDR3 contains 16 residues. The V segment lost 7 bases and the J segment 7 bases; nucleotides outside the gene matches: 10. The CDR3 DNA reads as TGTGCCAGCATCGGTCCGGACAGGGGGTTGAATTCACCCCTCCACTTT. As protein: CASIGPDRGLNSPLHF.

V and J are TRBV28 and TRBJ1-2; D might be TRBD1 (5 bases). Looked up from germline, CDR1 is MDHEN and CDR2 is SYDVKM. There are 14 residues in the CDR3. V lost 4 bases, J lost 1 base, and 10 bases lay in between. CDR3 DNA sequence: TGTGCCAGCAGTTACCCGGGACGTAACTATGGCTACACCTTC. It codes for CASSYPGRNYGYTF.

In this sample, this clone turned up once. The genes are TRBV19 and TRBJ1-1; D is perhaps TRBD1 (6 bases). The V gene's germline CDR1 is LNHDA and CDR2 SQIVND (reference sequence). The CDR3 covers 15 residues. V dropped 4 bases and J dropped 3 bases, with 15 bases sitting between them. The CDR3 region is CASSSSRTAHTEAFF. DNA for the CDR3: TGTGCCAGTAGTAGTTCCAGGACAGCACACACTGAAGCTTTCTTT.

The chain employs TRBV24-1 and TRBJ2-7; D is perhaps TRBD1 or TRBD2 (5 bases each). This CDR3 spans 15 amino acids. Germline CDR1 and CDR2: KGHDR and SFDVKD. Trimming stripped 4 bases from V and 2 bases from J, with 14 bases between. CDR3 region: CATSDLRDPTYEQYF. The CDR3 DNA follows: TGTGCCACCAGTGACTTACGGGACCCAACCTACGAGCAGTACTTC.

This clone was observed once. V and J are TRBV27 and TRBJ2-1; the D gene is possibly TRBD2 (6 bases). Germline CDR1 and CDR2: MNHEY and SMNVEV (reference sequence). V lost 6 bases and J 4 bases, leaving 13 bases between the germline ends. The length of the CDR3 is 14 residues. CDR3 nucleotide sequence: TGTGCCAGCAGATCGGAGGGACTGTACAATGAGCAGTTCTTC. Amino acid sequence: CASRSEGLYNEQFF.

V usage is TRBV24-1 and J usage is TRBJ2-5, with 10 bases lining up with TRBD2. With V trimmed by 5 bases and J by 0 bases, 2 bases remained unmatched. This CDR3 comprises 15 residues. The germline V gene has CDR1 KGHDR and CDR2 SFDVKD. CDR3 amino acids: CATSVTSGDQETQYF. The CDR3 DNA follows: TGTGCCACCAGTGTTACTAGCGGGGACCAAGAGACCCAGTACTTC.

The genes are TRBV5-5 and TRBJ1-2; unclear D gene. Per the germline V gene, CDR1 is SGHKS and CDR2 is YYEKEE (reference sequence). V dropped 2 bases and J dropped 6 bases, with 17 bases sitting between them. The CDR3 is 15 amino acids. The CDR3: CASSFRDNGINGYTF. CDR3 DNA sequence: TGTGCCAGCAGCTTTCGAGACAACGGAATTAATGGCTACACCTTC.

The rearrangement uses TRBV11-2 and TRBJ2-6; no clear D gene. The CDR3 extends over 16 amino acids. CDR1 is SGHAT and CDR2 is FQNNGV in the germline V gene. The ends were cut back, 2 bases at V and 0 bases at J, with 8 bases in the middle. The CDR3 loop reads CASSLFALSGANVLTF. The CDR3 nucleotides read TGTGCCAGCAGCTTATTCGCGCTCTCTGGGGCCAACGTCCTGACTTTC.

The chain carries TRBV7-9 and TRBJ2-2; D is unclear. CDR1 is SEHNR and CDR2 is FQNEAQ in the germline V gene (reference sequence). V lost 0 bases, J lost 7 bases, and 0 bases lay in between. This CDR3 is built from 11 residues. The CDR3 spells CASSLAGELFF. CDR3 sequence (DNA): TGTGCCAGCAGCTTAGCCGGGGAGCTGTTTTTT.

This chain uses TRBV6-6 with TRBJ2-3; 8 bases map to TRBD2. CDR1 is MNHNY, CDR2 SVGAGI, per germline (reference sequence). The CDR3 is 14 residues long. V lost 10 bases and J lost 0; bases outside the gene matches: 6. Written as DNA, the CDR3 is TGTGCCACCTCCGAGCGGGGGAGCACAGATACGCAGTATTTT. The encoded protein is CATSERGSTDTQYF.

The chain recombines TRBV3-1 (or the pseudogene TRBV3-2) with TRBJ2-3; TRBD2 matches at 13 bases. V lost 5 bases and J lost 4; bases outside the gene matches: 3. This CDR3 spans 15 amino acids. From germline, CDR1 is LGHDT and CDR2 YNNKEL (reference sequence). CDR3 in amino acids: CASSYTSGGADTQYF. CDR3 DNA: TGTGCCAGCAGCTACACTAGCGGGGGGGCAGATACGCAGTATTTT.

V usage is TRBV7-2 and J usage is TRBJ2-1, with D unclear. This CDR3 has 15 residues. Trimming left V 7 bases short and J 5 bases short, with 18 bases between. Germline V gives CDR1 SGHTA, CDR2 FQGNSA. CDR3 nucleotides: TGTGCCAGCACCCCCATAGGACGGAACCACAATGAGCAGTTCTTC. This sequence encodes CASTPIGRNHNEQFF.

The chain is built from TRBV6-5 and TRBJ2-7; possibly TRBD1 for D (6 bases). CDR1 is MNHEY, CDR2 SVGAGI, per germline. The ends were cut back, 5 bases at V and 2 bases at J, with 13 bases in the middle. The CDR3 spans 14 residues. CDR3 region: CASSTGQLTYEQYF. The CDR3 nucleotides read TGTGCCAGCAGTACGGGACAACTCACCTACGAGCAGTACTTC.

The V and J genes are TRBV5-8 and TRBJ2-3; TRBD2 matches 11 bases. CDR3 length: 15 residues. V gave up 4 bases and J gave up 1 base; unmatched junction bases: 2. Germline V gene data show CDR1 as SGHTS and CDR2 as YDEGEE. This CDR3 reads CASSQGLAGTDTQYF. In nucleotides, the CDR3 is TGTGCCAGCAGCCAGGGACTAGCGGGCACAGATACGCAGTATTTT.